The entry below gives a single T cell receptor beta chain sequence along with its context. Antigen specificity is unknown. Sample-barcoded 5' priming and a J-beta primer mix drove a second PCR of about 6 to 11 cycles. TCRdb processed the 5' RACE reads anew with MiXCR; each CDR3 protein has one entry. The sample includes about 500,000 distinct CDR3 sequences, approximately 25% of them seen just once. A minimum of 5.5 micrograms of total RNA was extracted per sample. J was trimmed by 2 bases and V by 4 bases; bases with no gene match: 3. The germline V gene has CDR1 ENHRY and CDR2 SYGVKD. The CDR3 length is 14 residues. These data are taken from a study of blood T cells in healthy people across ages. The study's findings and limits: Diversity estimates drawn from one million T cells were deemed underestimates.

These data also formed part of another study, on T cells of mothers and their children. That report notes: Over 8.5 million TCR beta CDR3 reads were obtained from each mother, and 3 million to 3.5 million from each child. No clones detected were persistent microchimeric T cell clones.

The chain links TRBV10-3 to TRBJ2-7; 9 nucleotides line up with TRBD2. Sequenced input: blood. This clonotype originated in a boy aged 10-17 years in good health. CDR3 sequence: CAISGTSEAYEQYF. In nucleotides, the CDR3 is TGTGCCATCAGTGGGACTAGCGAGGCCTACGAGCAGTACTTC.